Listed below are T cell receptor beta chains from one sample, sequenced in a study of response to subunit inactivated influenza vaccine. TCRdb itself ran the RT-PCR reads through MiXCR, one entry per CDR3 protein. The table has some 500,000 distinct CDR3 sequences, about 25% seen once; the top ten hold approximately 2%. The sequencing used CD4+ T cells sorted from PBMCs, collected roughly 5 days after vaccination. The receptor source for this set is a man aged 45-60 years who received an inactivated influenza vaccine. Both conserved end residues are part of each CDR3. Fields, in order: J gene, D gene, V gene, clone size, CDR3 DNA, CDR3 protein. A D gene is named only where the DNA matches it firmly. The size of a clone is reported for some rows only, either as once, few or many, or as a class for expanded clones.

J: TRBJ1-2; D: -; V: TRBV20-1; size: -; DNA: TGCAGTGCTAGCGGGGGGTGGTATGGCTACACCTTC; CDR3: CSASGGWYGYTF
J: TRBJ2-7; D: TRBD2; V: TRBV5-5; size: once; DNA: TGTGCCAGCAGCTTGGCCGGGGGGTTGGGCGAGCAGTACTTC; CDR3: CASSLAGGLGEQYF
J: TRBJ1-4; D: -; V: TRBV20-1; size: few; DNA: TGCAGTGCTAGACCACGGCAGGGTGGGAATGAAAAACTGTTTTTT; CDR3: CSARPRQGGNEKLFF
J: TRBJ2-5; D: -; V: TRBV4-2; size: -; DNA: TGTGCCAGCAGCCAAGAGGCGCGGGGTAGGGAGACCCAGTACTTC; CDR3: CASSQEARGRETQYF
J: TRBJ2-5; D: -; V: TRBV18; size: -; DNA: TGTGCCAGCTCACCGTCGATAGAGACCCAGTACTTC; CDR3: CASSPSIETQYF
J: TRBJ2-3; D: TRBD2; V: TRBV5-6; size: -; DNA: TGTGCCAGCAGCTTGACAGCGGGAGCCTACACAGATACGCAGTATTTT; CDR3: CASSLTAGAYTDTQYF
J: TRBJ2-5; D: -; V: TRBV10-3; size: few; DNA: TGTGCCTCCCGTCTTCAGGCGGATCAAGAGACCCAGTACTTC; CDR3: CASRLQADQETQYF
J: TRBJ1-1; D: -; V: TRBV5-1; size: -; DNA: TGCGCCAGCAGCGTATCCGGGAATAAGAACACTGAAGCTTTCTTT; CDR3: CASSVSGNKNTEAFF
J: TRBJ1-1; D: -; V: TRBV5-1; size: few; DNA: TGCGCCAGCAGCTCCGATGGGACGGCGAACACTGAAGCTTTCTTT; CDR3: CASSSDGTANTEAFF
J: TRBJ2-4; D: -; V: TRBV7-9; size: few; DNA: TGTGCCAGCAGCCCCCCACCGGGTCAGTTTATTCAGTACTTC; CDR3: CASSPPPGQFIQYF
J: TRBJ1-4; D: -; V: TRBV20-1; size: few; DNA: TGCAGTGCTAGTATAATTAGGGAGAGAAATGAAAAACTGTTTTTT; CDR3: CSASIIRERNEKLFF
J: TRBJ2-2; D: TRBD2; V: TRBV18; size: -; DNA: TGTGCCAGCTCGCCAGCGGGGCCGGGCACCGGGGAGCTGTTTTTT; CDR3: CASSPAGPGTGELFF
J: TRBJ1-2; D: TRBD1; V: TRBV20-1; size: -; DNA: TGCAGTGCCCGGACAGGGAATAGAGATGGCTACACCTTC; CDR3: CSARTGNRDGYTF
J: TRBJ2-1; D: -; V: TRBV20-1; size: -; DNA: TGCAGTGCCAGCAGGGGCCCCCGGTACAATGAGCAGTTCTTC; CDR3: CSASRGPRYNEQFF
J: TRBJ2-1; D: -; V: TRBV4-2; size: few; DNA: TGTGCCAGCAGCCCTTCAGGTCTCTACAATGAGCAGTTCTTC; CDR3: CASSPSGLYNEQFF
J: TRBJ2-3; D: -; V: TRBV29-1; size: -; DNA: TGCAGCGTTGAAGCTCCTCTGAGGGGAGATACGCAGTATTTT; CDR3: CSVEAPLRGDTQYF
J: TRBJ2-5; D: -; V: TRBV10-3; size: -; DNA: TGTGCCATCCAGAAGGGATCCTTCCGGCGAGAGACCCAGTACTTC; CDR3: CAIQKGSFRRETQYF
J: TRBJ2-3; D: -; V: TRBV7-2; size: -; DNA: TGTGCCAGCACCCCAGTGGTGGGGGATACGCAGTATTTT; CDR3: CASTPVVGDTQYF
J: TRBJ2-3; D: TRBD2; V: TRBV12-3/TRBV12-4; size: few; DNA: TGTGCCAGCAGGCGGGGGGCCCGAGGGAGAGGCACAGATACGCAGTATTTT; CDR3: CASRRGARGRGTDTQYF
J: TRBJ2-2; D: -; V: TRBV12-3/TRBV12-4; size: few; DNA: TGTGCCAGCAGTTTGGGATCGGTAGGGAGGACCGGGGAGCTGTTTTTT; CDR3: CASSLGSVGRTGELFF
J: TRBJ1-1; D: TRBD1; V: TRBV5-1; size: -; DNA: TGCGCCAGCAGCTTAGACAGGGGGCTCACTGAAGCTTTCTTT; CDR3: CASSLDRGLTEAFF
J: TRBJ1-4; D: -; V: TRBV5-1; size: few; DNA: TGCGCCAGCAGAGACGGACCAACTAATGAAAAACTGTTTTTT; CDR3: CASRDGPTNEKLFF
J: TRBJ2-1; D: -; V: TRBV7-2; size: once; DNA: TGTGCCAGCAGCCCCCCCCGGAATGAGCAGTTCTTC; CDR3: CASSPPRNEQFF
J: TRBJ2-7; D: -; V: TRBV12-3/TRBV12-4; size: -; DNA: TGTGCCAGCAACTCTGGGGGCCCAGCCTACGAGCAGTACTTC; CDR3: CASNSGGPAYEQYF
J: TRBJ2-3; D: -; V: TRBV7-9; size: once; DNA: TGTGCCAGCAGTCTCGATCAAGCGGGCCCCACAGATACGCAGTATTTT; CDR3: CASSLDQAGPTDTQYF
J: TRBJ2-3; D: -; V: TRBV5-6; size: -; DNA: TGTGCCAGCAGCGGACTGAGGGGGGGCACAGATACGCAGTATTTT; CDR3: CASSGLRGGTDTQYF
J: TRBJ2-7; D: TRBD2; V: TRBV20-1; size: -; DNA: TGCAGTTTTAGCCTAGCGGGAGGAAGCTCCTACGAGCAGTACTTC; CDR3: CSFSLAGGSSYEQYF
J: TRBJ2-3; D: -; V: TRBV20-1; size: -; DNA: TGCAGTGCTAGAGATCTGAGTGCGGTGCTGGGTACGCAGTATTTT; CDR3: CSARDLSAVLGTQYF
J: TRBJ1-6; D: -; V: TRBV3-1; size: -; DNA: TGTGCCAGCAGCCCTTCGCTACGGGGCTCACCCCTCCACTTT; CDR3: CASSPSLRGSPLHF
J: TRBJ2-2; D: -; V: TRBV5-6; size: -; DNA: TGTGCCAGCAGCTTGTACAGCCGCACCGGGGAGCTGTTTTTT; CDR3: CASSLYSRTGELFF
J: TRBJ2-7; D: -; V: TRBV29-1; size: few; DNA: TGCAGCGTTGAGGTCCAGGCCTCCTACGAGCAGTACTTC; CDR3: CSVEVQASYEQYF
J: TRBJ2-4; D: -; V: TRBV12-3/TRBV12-4; size: few; DNA: TGTGCCAGCAGTTTTGACCAGTCGGGAAACATTCAGTACTTC; CDR3: CASSFDQSGNIQYF
J: TRBJ2-5; D: -; V: TRBV12-3/TRBV12-4; size: few; DNA: TGTGCCAGCAGCAGGGGGAGGGCCGGGGGAGAGACCCAGTACTTC; CDR3: CASSRGRAGGETQYF
J: TRBJ2-3; D: TRBD2; V: TRBV4-2; size: -; DNA: TGTGCCAGCAGCAAAACTAGCGCTAGCACAGATACGCAGTATTTT; CDR3: CASSKTSASTDTQYF
J: TRBJ2-1; D: -; V: TRBV29-1; size: many; DNA: TGCAGCGTTCTGCATCCAGGATGGAATGAGCAGTTCTTC; CDR3: CSVLHPGWNEQFF
J: TRBJ2-1; D: -; V: TRBV4-2; size: -; DNA: TGTGCCAGCAGCCAAGATATACGCGGATACTACAATGAGCAGTTCTTC; CDR3: CASSQDIRGYYNEQFF
J: TRBJ2-1; D: TRBD1; V: TRBV5-1; size: -; DNA: TGCGCCAGCAGCCACGACAGGGGAGGTAATGAGCAGTTCTTC; CDR3: CASSHDRGGNEQFF
J: TRBJ2-5; D: -; V: TRBV27; size: -; DNA: TGTGCCAGCAGTCCGAACTACCACGGATCCCAAGAGACCCAGTACTTC; CDR3: CASSPNYHGSQETQYF
J: TRBJ2-5; D: -; V: TRBV6-2/TRBV6-3; size: -; DNA: TGTGCCAGCAGGGCCCCGGAGCGGGCCAACAAAGAGACCCAGTACTTC; CDR3: CASRAPERANKETQYF
J: TRBJ2-5; D: -; V: TRBV20-1; size: once; DNA: TGCAGTGCTAGAGGGCGGGGAGGCCTGGAGACCCAGTACTTC; CDR3: CSARGRGGLETQYF
J: TRBJ2-2; D: -; V: TRBV12-3/TRBV12-4; size: -; DNA: TGTGCCAGCAGTCGGCCGGGCGGGGAGCTGTTTTTT; CDR3: CASSRPGGELFF
J: TRBJ1-5; D: -; V: TRBV7-2; size: few; DNA: TGTGCCAGCAGCTTAGCGCCGGGGACGGGTCAGCCCCAGCATTTT; CDR3: CASSLAPGTGQPQHF
J: TRBJ1-2; D: -; V: TRBV3-1; size: few; DNA: TGTGCCAGCAGAGAACAGGGAAGACACTATGGCTACACCTTC; CDR3: CASREQGRHYGYTF
J: TRBJ2-5; D: TRBD2; V: TRBV2; size: -; DNA: TGTGCCAGCAGGGGACTAGCGGGGAGAGGGACCCAGTACTTC; CDR3: CASRGLAGRGTQYF
J: TRBJ2-1; D: TRBD2; V: TRBV7-9; size: -; DNA: TGTGCCAGCAGCTTACTAGCGGGGACCAATGAGCAGTTCTTC; CDR3: CASSLLAGTNEQFF
J: TRBJ2-3; D: -; V: TRBV3-1; size: once; DNA: TGTGCCAGCAGCCAAGTAGGGGGTACCACAGATACGCAGTATTTT; CDR3: CASSQVGGTTDTQYF
J: TRBJ1-1; D: -; V: TRBV12-3/TRBV12-4; size: few; DNA: TGTGCCAGCAGCGCGATTGAGGGAACTGAAGCTTTCTTT; CDR3: CASSAIEGTEAFF
J: TRBJ1-1; D: -; V: TRBV28; size: few; DNA: TGTGCCAGCAGCCAGACAGGTCAGAACACTGAAGCTTTCTTT; CDR3: CASSQTGQNTEAFF
J: TRBJ2-2; D: TRBD2; V: TRBV29-1; size: few; DNA: TGCAGCGTCAGTAGCGGGAGGGCTGGCGGGGAGCTGTTTTTT; CDR3: CSVSSGRAGGELFF
J: TRBJ2-3; D: -; V: TRBV11-2; size: -; DNA: TGTGCCAGCAGCTCCGCGTCCCGGGACGGGACTGATACGCAGTATTTT; CDR3: CASSSASRDGTDTQYF
J: TRBJ1-3; D: -; V: TRBV5-1; size: few; DNA: TGCGCCAGCAGCGACAGCCTCTCTGGAAACACCATATATTTT; CDR3: CASSDSLSGNTIYF
J: TRBJ1-1; D: -; V: TRBV5-1; size: few; DNA: TGCGCCAGCAGCTTGGGGGGGGCGAGCAGGGACACTGAAGCTTTCTTT; CDR3: CASSLGGASRDTEAFF
J: TRBJ2-5; D: -; V: TRBV20-1; size: -; DNA: TGCAGTGCTAGAGGAGCCAGGACCCAAGAGACCCAGTACTTC; CDR3: CSARGARTQETQYF
J: TRBJ2-2; D: -; V: TRBV11-1; size: many; DNA: TGTGCCAGCAGCCCCGGAGGTTGGGGGCGTAACACCGGGGAGCTGTTTTTT; CDR3: CASSPGGWGRNTGELFF
J: TRBJ2-1; D: TRBD2; V: TRBV11-2; size: -; DNA: TGTGCCAGCAGCCACCAGCGGGGGGGCCCCCTTTGGACCTACAATGAGCAGTTCTTC; CDR3: CASSHQRGGPLWTYNEQFF
J: TRBJ2-1; D: TRBD1; V: TRBV24-1; size: -; DNA: TGTGCCACCAGTGATTCCCGTCCGACAGGGCTCAACAATGAGCAGTTCTTC; CDR3: CATSDSRPTGLNNEQFF
J: TRBJ2-2; D: TRBD2; V: TRBV7-2; size: -; DNA: TGTGCCAGCAACAGAGCGGGGTGGGAGCTGTTTTTT; CDR3: CASNRAGWELFF
J: TRBJ2-3; D: -; V: TRBV24-1; size: -; DNA: TGTGCCACCAGTGATTTCACTAGGAGCGATACGCAGTATTTT; CDR3: CATSDFTRSDTQYF
J: TRBJ2-1; D: -; V: TRBV7-3; size: many; DNA: TGTGCCAGCAGCTTCGGGGCAGGCAATGAGCAGTTCTTC; CDR3: CASSFGAGNEQFF
J: TRBJ2-7; D: -; V: TRBV12-3/TRBV12-4; size: few; DNA: TGTGCCAGCAGTTTAATAGGGGGGAACACCTACGAGCAGTACTTC; CDR3: CASSLIGGNTYEQYF